The clone carrying this T cell receptor beta chain appeared once. Its target is not known. Naive-designated CD8 cells lacked CD45RO, were positively enriched for CCR7, and omitted terminally differentiated effector memory CD45RA+ cells. The assay ran at deep level. As handled by the study authors: ImmunoSEQ sequences covered only the junction and lacked quality scores; filtering therefore differed. The table came from immunoSEQ multiplex PCR; TCRdb's copy has only in-frame clones and leaves some out. D and trimming come from the DNA, and the V and J calls and clone size come from that table. The sample holds more than 2 million clones; roughly 95% are singletons and the top ten take approximately 1.2%. The data stem from a study of shared clonotypes between healthy human individuals. Study-level points and caveats: Non-shared clonotypes had lower generation probabilities than clonotypes shared by all four sorted-subset donors. Donor clonotype sharing was expected to depend on sequencing depth.

Germline V CDR1 and CDR2: SGHTA, FQGNSA. V lost 6 bases and J lost 0, with 10 bases in between. The CDR3 spans 14 residues. The receptor's source is a man younger than 30 in good health. The chain carries TRBV7-2 and TRBJ2-3; no clear D. Sequencing used naive CD8+ T cells sorted from blood. The CDR3 DNA is TGTGCCAGCAGATACGAAACCAGCACAGATACGCAGTATTTT. It encodes CASRYETSTDTQYF.